The clone carrying this TCR beta chain has just a few counts. The antigen is undetermined. These data come from a study of cytomegalovirus exposure and HLA in healthy donors. Findings and limits, study-wide: Donors were assumed by presence/absence analyses to have roughly uniform sequencing depth.

The germline V and J ends were trimmed by 2 bases and 10 bases, with 9 bases remaining between them. The V gene's germline CDR1 is MNHNY and CDR2 SVGAGI (reference sequence). The CDR3 spans 12 residues. The PCR employed 60 Vbeta primers together with 13 Jbeta primers. The data were produced by immunoSEQ multiplex PCR, yet TCRdb's version contains in-frame clones alone and is incomplete. Among about 190,000 clones listed, about 77% were seen once. Sequencing was done on a sample of PBMCs. This clonotype was sampled from a man in his thirties or forties in good health and CMV-seropositive. The J gene is TRBJ1-5, the V gene TRBV6-6, with D hard to call. CDR3 loop: CASSYPGRPQHF. In DNA form, the CDR3 reads TGTGCCAGCAGTTACCCGGGTCGACCCCAGCATTTT.